This T cell receptor beta chain is from a study of T cell responses to AZD1222 COVID-19 vaccine. Turning to this clone: Its antigen is not known.

TCRdb's table, derived via immunoSEQ multiplex PCR, lists solely in-frame clones and lacks some. In the table there are around 160,000 clones, 90% to 95% of which are singletons. Study-level points and caveats: Recipients of AZD1222 seropositive at baseline numbered only 6 or 7.

Deletions cut 8 bases from V and 1 base from J, with 17 bases between. Germline V gene sequence: CDR1 KGHSH, CDR2 LQKENI. CDR3 length: 15 amino acids. The sequenced sample was peripheral blood, obtained on day 0 of AZD1222 vaccination. The TCR was taken from an adult in good health. The chain joins TRBV18 to TRBJ1-1; a possible D gene is TRBD1 (6 bases). CDR3 bases: TGTGCCAGCCCTGACCCCGAGGGGGGGAACACTGAAGCTTTCTTT. This sequence encodes CASPDPEGGNTEAFF.